This T cell receptor (beta chain) was observed in a study of regulatory T cells in long-lasting Graves disease (dated by TCRdb to 2020 to 2023). Regarding the research as a whole: Patients with newly diagnosed Graves' disease had been on antithyroid drugs for under 3 months. Peripheral blood TCR sequencing and RNA sequencing compared persistent Graves' disease patients with newly diagnosed Graves' disease patients. A total of around 35 samples were covered by TCR sequencing, comprising approximately 13 persistent and around 20 newly diagnosed Graves' disease patients. The study was registered as a clinical trial and conducted in China.

The library came from multiplex PCR. The instrument given in TCRdb is Illumina HiSeq 4000. iRepertoire HTBI primers and Arm-PCR amplification of CDR3 regions were used to construct TCR beta libraries. PCR products were gel purified before sequencing. On the study's bioinformatics: Across samples, roughly 60 TRBV and 13 to 15 TRBJ segments were identified and used for gene usage analysis of CDR3 amino acid clonotypes. Filtered high-quality paired reads were merged into contigs using COPE and FqMerger. BLAST was used to align contigs to the IMGT TRBV, TRBD and TRBJ reference genes, and CDR3 was defined following IMGT. Any clonotype with a frequency above 0.1% was classified as a highly expanded clone. Repertoire diversity was measured by Shannon entropy, and V-J evenness by the Gini coefficient. A clonotype was considered public if more than one individual shared it. TCRdb reanalyzed the raw reads on its own, using fastp at Q25 for trimming and MiXCR for clone calling, and kept in-frame beta chains. CDR3 protein sequences are deduplicated, and each keeps its most common genes and DNA. The V and J calls were determined by TCRdb, not by the authors. Recorded for this sample are some 410,000 distinct CDR3 sequences; roughly 15% of them occurred a single time. Roughly 10% of the sample is held by the ten biggest clonotypes.

This clonotype came up many times. Which antigen it targets is not known. No per-base quality is available; no much larger clone lies one base away. Interpreted using the paper, the time point label stands for: newly diagnosed GD, antithyroid drugs for less than 3 months. RNA was extracted from PBMCs in TRIzol for both TCR sequencing and RNA sequencing. The diagnosis of Graves' disease followed American Thyroid Association guidelines. Recruitment of patients was carried out at an endocrinology department in Xi'an, China. Each patient gave approximately 10 milliliters of peripheral blood, collected in an EDTA anticoagulant tube. Ficoll Paque Plus density gradient separation was used to isolate PBMCs, and no additional T cell sorting was done. An Agilent 2100 Bioanalyzer and agarose gel were used to check RNA quality, and a NanoDrop 2000 was used to measure RNA concentration. The research as a whole found: Only peripheral blood was studied, because thyroid tissue, the primary lesion, was inaccessible. Compared with newly diagnosed patients, patients with persistent Graves' disease had lower TCR Shannon entropy and fewer highly expanded clones, which suggests clonal expansion. Only the TCR beta chain was sequenced and analyzed. The small sample size was acknowledged by the authors as a limitation that may reduce accuracy. Preferential use of TRBV28, TRBJ1-2 and TRBJ2-5 was observed in persistent disease, whereas TRBV20-1 and TRBJ2-1 were favored in newly diagnosed disease. More public clonotypes were shared among persistent patients (roughly 2,700) than among newly diagnosed patients (roughly 1,000).

The CDR3, cysteine through phenylalanine, is 14 amino acids long. Of all the DNA, just the CDR3 is kept, 42 bases in frame from base 1. Trimming costs V 3 bases and J 4 bases, and their ends lie 13 bases apart. For CDR1 and CDR2, the germline V gene (reference sequence) lists DFQATT and SNEGSKA. This sample also appeared in a second study, on T cells in Graves' hyperthyroidism and ophthalmopathy. That second publication adds: A patient counted as having stable Graves' hyperthyroidism if no progression to ophthalmopathy occurred over 18 months of follow-up. Hyperthyroidism patients were newly diagnosed, had a disease duration of under 2 months, and were aged 18 to 65 years. Any patient with an uncontrolled infection, another autoimmune disease, pregnancy or lactation was excluded. Clinical symptoms, serum thyroxine and TRAb, thyroid ultrasound, and orbital computed tomography formed the basis for the diagnoses. A first-round RT-PCR of the TCR CDR3 used the HTBI primer set with the Qiagen OneStep RT-PCR kit. Most expanded thyroid clonotypes (frequency above 0.001) were also detected in blood, a finding suggesting that blood repertoires may reflect thyroid immune responses. In cross-validation, a model built on a 13 V-J signature told ophthalmopathy apart from stable hyperthyroidism with over 85% sensitivity and approximately 81% specificity, and in testing the same model reached 80%/75%. During validation, the model predicted progression to ophthalmopathy a median of around 7 months ahead of onset, with almost 71% sensitivity and almost 75% specificity. TCR V-J signatures able to tell the groups apart were searched for in a discovery cohort of 95 to 100 patients, of whom around 42 had Graves' ophthalmopathy and about 60 had stable Graves' hyperthyroidism. Prospective prediction of ophthalmopathy was tested in an independent validation cohort consisting of 18 hyperthyroidism patients and 15 to 17 patients who later progressed to ophthalmopathy. The 75 to 100 discovery patients were divided at random into training and test sets in a 7:3 ratio. In addition, the study compared T-cell repertoires in thyroid tissue and in blood from over 5 Graves' hyperthyroidism patients. Once sampling was done, hyperthyroidism patients were given methimazole at a starting dose of 30 mg daily, whereas ophthalmopathy patients were given high-dose intravenous methylprednisolone. The libraries were constructed in a second round of multiplex PCR and then size-selected and purified. Libraries were sequenced paired-end with 100 bp reads on an Illumina HiSeq2000. Raw data were processed with SOAPnuke, discarding reads with adapters, uncalled bases, mean Phred below 15, or no exact constant-primer or identifier match. High-quality paired reads were merged with COPE v1.2.5, and unique nucleotide sequences were defined as clonotypes. MiTCR v1.1 was used to align the clonotypes against IMGT TRBV, TRBD and TRBJ reference segments. Analysis was restricted to V-J combinations with a frequency above 0.0001, which covered roughly 99% of repertoires. The TCS score was defined as F50 (clonal expansion) divided by E x V (chaos), with BLOSUM62-based TCRdist calculated between CDR3 peptides within each V-J. Welch's t-statistics and random forest reduced some 510 V-J features to about 12, which were used in a naive Bayes classifier (R e1071). Sample size was not statistically predetermined, and investigators were not blinded to group allocation. TCR Vbeta CDR3 sequencing of 120 to 150 peripheral blood samples (43 ophthalmopathy, 75 hyperthyroidism and some 17 progressor patients) is reported in the paper.

This receptor chain uses TRBV20-1 and TRBJ2-1; the D gene identity is not certain. This material consisted of peripheral blood mononuclear cells (PBMCs), taken at new diagnosis, from a patient treated with antithyroid drugs. This TCR derives from a woman aged 25 to 39 with Graves disease. Donor details come from another sample of the same person, matched by shared clones. The nucleotides read TGCAGTGCTAGCGACGCGACCGAGTACAATGAGCAGTTCTTC. Its protein reads: CSASDATEYNEQFF.